This is a list of T cell receptor beta chains from one sample in a study of blood T cell repertoires in COVID-19. TCRdb's table, derived via immunoSEQ multiplex PCR, lists solely in-frame clones and lacks some. Counted here are 140,000 to 150,000 clones, over 75% occurring once; the ten biggest clones make up roughly 12%. The sequencing input was peripheral blood. Receptor source: a young man with COVID-19, enrolled during active disease. CDR3s include the opening cysteine and the closing phenylalanine or tryptophan. The D gene is left open where the match is weak. A clone size is listed for some rows: how often the clone was seen (once, few, many), or a class if it is expanded.

clone size: .; CDR3 length: 18; D gene: TRBD2; J gene: TRBJ2-5; V gene: TRBV18; CDR3 DNA: TGTGCCAGCTCACCACGAGTGGGACTAGCGGGAGCGGTGGAGACCCAGTACTTC; CDR3 protein: CASSPRVGLAGAVETQYF
clone size: .; CDR3 length: 16; D gene: TRBD2; J gene: TRBJ2-3; V gene: TRBV9; CDR3 DNA: TGTGCCAGCAGCGCAAGTAGCGGGTTGAGCACAGATACGCAGTATTTT; CDR3 protein: CASSASSGLSTDTQYF
clone size: .; CDR3 length: 14; D gene: TRBD1; J gene: TRBJ1-1; V gene: TRBV13; CDR3 DNA: TGTGCCAGCAGCGCCGGGACAGGGGAAACTGAAGCTTTCTTT; CDR3 protein: CASSAGTGETEAFF
clone size: .; CDR3 length: 12; D gene: .; J gene: TRBJ1-2; V gene: TRBV27; CDR3 DNA: TGTGCCAGCAGCCGTACCGGTGATGGCTACACCTTC; CDR3 protein: CASSRTGDGYTF
clone size: .; CDR3 length: 17; D gene: .; J gene: TRBJ2-1; V gene: TRBV11-2; CDR3 DNA: TGTGCCAGCAGCTTATGGGCGGGGAGGTCGATCTACAATGAGCAGTTCTTC; CDR3 protein: CASSLWAGRSIYNEQFF
clone size: .; CDR3 length: 14; D gene: TRBD2; J gene: TRBJ2-7; V gene: TRBV2; CDR3 DNA: TGTGCCAGCCGTCAGCGGGAGAGCTCCTACGAGCAGTACTTC; CDR3 protein: CASRQRESSYEQYF
clone size: .; CDR3 length: 12; D gene: .; J gene: TRBJ2-3; V gene: TRBV6-5; CDR3 DNA: TGTGCCAGCAGGCAAAACATGTATACGCAGTATTTT; CDR3 protein: CASRQNMYTQYF
clone size: .; CDR3 length: 13; D gene: .; J gene: TRBJ2-7; V gene: TRBV6-6; CDR3 DNA: TGTGCCAGCAGTCAGACGGGGTCCTACGAGCAGTACTTC; CDR3 protein: CASSQTGSYEQYF
clone size: .; CDR3 length: 15; D gene: TRBD2; J gene: TRBJ2-5; V gene: TRBV5-4; CDR3 DNA: TGTGCCAGCAGCGATACGGGAGGGCCGGGGGAGACCCAGTACTTC; CDR3 protein: CASSDTGGPGETQYF
clone size: .; CDR3 length: 15; D gene: TRBD2; J gene: TRBJ2-7; V gene: TRBV28; CDR3 DNA: TGTGCCACCTCCCCGGGGGGGACCGGAGCGGGGGAGCAGTACTTC; CDR3 protein: CATSPGGTGAGEQYF
clone size: .; CDR3 length: 14; D gene: .; J gene: TRBJ2-1; V gene: TRBV9; CDR3 DNA: TGTGCCAGCAGCGTAGGAGTCCAACCATATGAGCAGTTCTTC; CDR3 protein: CASSVGVQPYEQFF
clone size: .; CDR3 length: 14; D gene: TRBD1; J gene: TRBJ1-2; V gene: TRBV24-1; CDR3 DNA: TGTGCCACCAGTGATTCTAGGACAGGGGATGGCTACACCTTC; CDR3 protein: CATSDSRTGDGYTF
clone size: .; CDR3 length: 14; D gene: .; J gene: TRBJ1-4; V gene: TRBV6-6; CDR3 DNA: TGTGCCAGCAGTTACTCCGAAACTAATGAAAAACTGCTTTTT; CDR3 protein: CASSYSETNEKLLF
clone size: .; CDR3 length: 16; D gene: TRBD2; J gene: TRBJ2-1; V gene: TRBV6-6; CDR3 DNA: TGTGCCAGCAGTTACGGGATAGCGGGCCCGGACCATGAGCAGTTCTTC; CDR3 protein: CASSYGIAGPDHEQFF
clone size: .; CDR3 length: 15; D gene: .; J gene: TRBJ2-3; V gene: TRBV19; CDR3 DNA: TGTGCCAGTAGTATACAGCGGAGCGACACAGATACGCAGTATTTT; CDR3 protein: CASSIQRSDTDTQYF
clone size: .; CDR3 length: 11; D gene: .; J gene: TRBJ2-7; V gene: TRBV29-1; CDR3 DNA: TGCAGCGTTAAAGATAGCGGTGAGCAGTACTTC; CDR3 protein: CSVKDSGEQYF
clone size: .; CDR3 length: 13; D gene: TRBD1; J gene: TRBJ1-2; V gene: TRBV5-6; CDR3 DNA: TGTGCCAGCAGCTCAGGACAGGACGACGGCTACACCTTC; CDR3 protein: CASSSGQDDGYTF
clone size: .; CDR3 length: 18; D gene: TRBD1; J gene: TRBJ2-3; V gene: TRBV5-8; CDR3 DNA: TGTGCCAGCAGCTCAGTGAGTGACAGGGGGCTCAGGACAGATACGCAGTATTTT; CDR3 protein: CASSSVSDRGLRTDTQYF
clone size: .; CDR3 length: 16; D gene: TRBD1; J gene: TRBJ1-5; V gene: TRBV2; CDR3 DNA: TGTGCCAGCAGGCAACATACAGGGGATAGCAATCAGCCCCAGCATTTT; CDR3 protein: CASRQHTGDSNQPQHF
clone size: .; CDR3 length: 14; D gene: .; J gene: TRBJ2-3; V gene: TRBV13; CDR3 DNA: TGTGCCAGCAGCGTTATAGGCCGGGGAGATACGCAGTATTTT; CDR3 protein: CASSVIGRGDTQYF
clone size: .; CDR3 length: 15; D gene: .; J gene: TRBJ2-3; V gene: TRBV24-1; CDR3 DNA: TGTGCCACCAGTGATTTGACGGGTAGCACAGATACGCAGTATTTT; CDR3 protein: CATSDLTGSTDTQYF
clone size: few; CDR3 length: 15; D gene: TRBD2; J gene: TRBJ2-7; V gene: TRBV27; CDR3 DNA: TGTGCCAGCAGTCGAACGGGGGGGCCAGGCTACGAGCAGTACTTC; CDR3 protein: CASSRTGGPGYEQYF
clone size: .; CDR3 length: 17; D gene: TRBD1; J gene: TRBJ1-4; V gene: TRBV5-6; CDR3 DNA: TGTGCCAGCAGCTATGGGACAGGGGGAAAAACCTTTGAAAAACTGCTTTTT; CDR3 protein: CASSYGTGGKTFEKLLF
clone size: .; CDR3 length: 14; D gene: TRBD2; J gene: TRBJ2-5; V gene: TRBV28; CDR3 DNA: TGTGCCAGCAGAAATAGCGGGAGTGGGGGGACCCAGTACTTC; CDR3 protein: CASRNSGSGGTQYF
clone size: .; CDR3 length: 15; D gene: TRBD1; J gene: TRBJ2-7; V gene: TRBV6-5; CDR3 DNA: TGTGCCAGCAGGACAGGGAATAGGGGCTCCTACGAGCAGTACTTC; CDR3 protein: CASRTGNRGSYEQYF
clone size: .; CDR3 length: 13; D gene: .; J gene: TRBJ1-5; V gene: TRBV28; CDR3 DNA: TGTGCCAGCAATGTTGCGGGGAATCAGCCCCAGCATTTT; CDR3 protein: CASNVAGNQPQHF
clone size: .; CDR3 length: 15; D gene: TRBD2; J gene: TRBJ2-1; V gene: TRBV9; CDR3 DNA: TGTGCCAGCAGCGCGCGGGAGAAGGCCTACAATGAGCAGTTCTTC; CDR3 protein: CASSAREKAYNEQFF
clone size: .; CDR3 length: 14; D gene: TRBD2; J gene: TRBJ2-7; V gene: TRBV6-6; CDR3 DNA: TGTGCCAGCAGCCCTAGCGGGCGAGCCTACGAGCAGTACTTC; CDR3 protein: CASSPSGRAYEQYF
clone size: many; CDR3 length: 13; D gene: .; J gene: TRBJ2-4; V gene: TRBV11-2; CDR3 DNA: TGTGCCAGCAGCTTAAGAATGGGGGGCATTCAGTACTTC; CDR3 protein: CASSLRMGGIQYF
clone size: .; CDR3 length: 15; D gene: TRBD1; J gene: TRBJ1-5; V gene: TRBV19; CDR3 DNA: TGTGCCAGTAGACTATCTCACAGGGGGAACCAGCCCCAGCATTTT; CDR3 protein: CASRLSHRGNQPQHF
clone size: .; CDR3 length: 14; D gene: TRBD1; J gene: TRBJ2-5; V gene: TRBV28; CDR3 DNA: TGTGCCAGCAGTCCCCAACAGGGGTTAGAGACCCAGTACTTC; CDR3 protein: CASSPQQGLETQYF
clone size: .; CDR3 length: 16; D gene: .; J gene: TRBJ1-2; V gene: TRBV6-2/TRBV6-3; CDR3 DNA: TGTGCCAGCAGTAAATTGAGCGGTGGCCCTCTAGGCGGCTACACCTTC; CDR3 protein: CASSKLSGGPLGGYTF
clone size: .; CDR3 length: 14; D gene: TRBD2; J gene: TRBJ2-3; V gene: TRBV11-3; CDR3 DNA: TGTGCCAGCAGCTTAAGCGGGACTACAGATACGCAGTATTTT; CDR3 protein: CASSLSGTTDTQYF
clone size: .; CDR3 length: 12; D gene: .; J gene: TRBJ2-7; V gene: TRBV2; CDR3 DNA: TGTGCCAGCACAAGGGGCGCCGAGGAACCGTACTTC; CDR3 protein: CASTRGAEEPYF
clone size: .; CDR3 length: 17; D gene: TRBD2; J gene: TRBJ2-1; V gene: TRBV5-1; CDR3 DNA: TGCGCCAGCAGCCAACCGGGACTAGCGGACCACTACAATGAGCAGTTCTTC; CDR3 protein: CASSQPGLADHYNEQFF
clone size: .; CDR3 length: 16; D gene: .; J gene: TRBJ2-3; V gene: TRBV7-2; CDR3 DNA: TGTGCCAGCAGCTTATCAGGCTCAGAGGGCGCAGATACGCAGTATTTT; CDR3 protein: CASSLSGSEGADTQYF
clone size: .; CDR3 length: 17; D gene: .; J gene: TRBJ2-6; V gene: TRBV5-6; CDR3 DNA: TGTGCCAGCAGCTCCCTAAAGGCGGACTCTGGGGCCAACGTCCTGACTTTC; CDR3 protein: CASSSLKADSGANVLTF
clone size: .; CDR3 length: 16; D gene: TRBD2; J gene: TRBJ2-7; V gene: TRBV9; CDR3 DNA: TGTGCCAGCAGCGTAGGGACTAGCGGGAGTATGTACGAGCAGTACTTC; CDR3 protein: CASSVGTSGSMYEQYF
clone size: once; CDR3 length: 15; D gene: .; J gene: TRBJ1-3; V gene: TRBV7-8; CDR3 DNA: TGTGCCAGCAGCTTGAGGGTTCCGCGTGGAAACACCATATATTTT; CDR3 protein: CASSLRVPRGNTIYF
clone size: .; CDR3 length: 16; D gene: TRBD2; J gene: TRBJ2-2; V gene: TRBV19; CDR3 DNA: TGTGCCAGTAGTATAGCAACTAGCGGTAACACCGGGGAGCTGTTTTTT; CDR3 protein: CASSIATSGNTGELFF
clone size: .; CDR3 length: 15; D gene: .; J gene: TRBJ2-1; V gene: TRBV5-1; CDR3 DNA: TGCGCCAGCAGCGTCCGGGACTTTTCCAACAATGAGCAGTTCTTC; CDR3 protein: CASSVRDFSNNEQFF
clone size: .; CDR3 length: 15; D gene: TRBD2; J gene: TRBJ2-1; V gene: TRBV28; CDR3 DNA: TGTGCCAGCAGTTTTTGGATCCGGGAGGTCAATGAGCAGTTCTTC; CDR3 protein: CASSFWIREVNEQFF
clone size: .; CDR3 length: 16; D gene: TRBD1; J gene: TRBJ2-5; V gene: TRBV4-1; CDR3 DNA: TGCGCCAGCAGCCAAGTTGCCCAGGGGGCGGGAGAGACCCAGTACTTC; CDR3 protein: CASSQVAQGAGETQYF
clone size: once; CDR3 length: 18; D gene: TRBD2; J gene: TRBJ2-3; V gene: TRBV27; CDR3 DNA: TGTGCCAGCAGTTCCCCGGGACTAGCATCTATGCCCACAGATACGCAGTATTTT; CDR3 protein: CASSSPGLASMPTDTQYF
clone size: .; CDR3 length: 14; D gene: .; J gene: TRBJ1-2; V gene: TRBV7-2; CDR3 DNA: TGTGCCAGCAGCTTGCCCGGTGGGGCGCCTGGCTACACCTTC; CDR3 protein: CASSLPGGAPGYTF
clone size: .; CDR3 length: 14; D gene: .; J gene: TRBJ1-4; V gene: TRBV6-1; CDR3 DNA: TGTGCCAGCAGTGAAGAGGGGCCGTGGGAAAAACTGCTTTTT; CDR3 protein: CASSEEGPWEKLLF
clone size: .; CDR3 length: 16; D gene: TRBD1; J gene: TRBJ2-4; V gene: TRBV25-1; CDR3 DNA: TGTGCCAGCAGTCCTCCGCAGGGGGCTAGCAAAAACATTCAGTACTTC; CDR3 protein: CASSPPQGASKNIQYF
clone size: .; CDR3 length: 18; D gene: TRBD1; J gene: TRBJ2-3; V gene: TRBV7-3; CDR3 DNA: TGTGCCAGCAGCTTAAGGGTGAGAGGACAGGGACAGACAGATACGCAGTATTTT; CDR3 protein: CASSLRVRGQGQTDTQYF
clone size: few; CDR3 length: 15; D gene: .; J gene: TRBJ2-7; V gene: TRBV6-2/TRBV6-3; CDR3 DNA: TGTGCCAGCAGTTACGAGGCGTCGGGGAGCTACGAGCAGTACTTC; CDR3 protein: CASSYEASGSYEQYF
clone size: .; CDR3 length: 17; D gene: .; J gene: TRBJ1-2; V gene: TRBV10-3; CDR3 DNA: TGTGCCATCAGTGAGTCCCGCCTTGGAGGCGGGGGTCATGGCTACACCTTC; CDR3 protein: CAISESRLGGGGHGYTF
clone size: .; CDR3 length: 15; D gene: TRBD2; J gene: TRBJ2-7; V gene: TRBV11-2; CDR3 DNA: TGTGCCAGCAGCTTAGTTCGGGGAGGGCCGTACGAGCAGTACTTC; CDR3 protein: CASSLVRGGPYEQYF
clone size: .; CDR3 length: 17; D gene: TRBD1; J gene: TRBJ2-4; V gene: TRBV9; CDR3 DNA: TGTGCCAGCAGCGTAGGGGGACAGGGATTAGCCAAAAACATTCAGTACTTC; CDR3 protein: CASSVGGQGLAKNIQYF